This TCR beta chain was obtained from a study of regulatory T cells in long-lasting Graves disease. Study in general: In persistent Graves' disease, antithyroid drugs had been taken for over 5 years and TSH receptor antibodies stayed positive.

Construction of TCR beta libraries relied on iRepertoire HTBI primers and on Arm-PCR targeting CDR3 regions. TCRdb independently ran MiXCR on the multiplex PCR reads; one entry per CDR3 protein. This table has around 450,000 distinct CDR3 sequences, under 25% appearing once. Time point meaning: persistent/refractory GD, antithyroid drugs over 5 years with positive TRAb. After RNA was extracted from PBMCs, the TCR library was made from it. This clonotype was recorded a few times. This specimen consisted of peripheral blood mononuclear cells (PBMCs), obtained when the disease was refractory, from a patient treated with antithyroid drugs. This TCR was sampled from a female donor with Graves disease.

The CDR3 loop reads CASSLGTSGSGKTQYF. CDR3 nucleotides: TGTGCCAGCAGCCTTGGGACTAGCGGGAGTGGAAAGACCCAGTACTTC. The chain links TRBV5-8 to TRBJ2-5; TRBD2 matches 14 bases. The ends lost 4 bases at V and 6 bases at J; junction bases unmatched: 8. Germline V CDR1 and CDR2: SGHTS, YDEGEE. This CDR3 comprises 16 residues.